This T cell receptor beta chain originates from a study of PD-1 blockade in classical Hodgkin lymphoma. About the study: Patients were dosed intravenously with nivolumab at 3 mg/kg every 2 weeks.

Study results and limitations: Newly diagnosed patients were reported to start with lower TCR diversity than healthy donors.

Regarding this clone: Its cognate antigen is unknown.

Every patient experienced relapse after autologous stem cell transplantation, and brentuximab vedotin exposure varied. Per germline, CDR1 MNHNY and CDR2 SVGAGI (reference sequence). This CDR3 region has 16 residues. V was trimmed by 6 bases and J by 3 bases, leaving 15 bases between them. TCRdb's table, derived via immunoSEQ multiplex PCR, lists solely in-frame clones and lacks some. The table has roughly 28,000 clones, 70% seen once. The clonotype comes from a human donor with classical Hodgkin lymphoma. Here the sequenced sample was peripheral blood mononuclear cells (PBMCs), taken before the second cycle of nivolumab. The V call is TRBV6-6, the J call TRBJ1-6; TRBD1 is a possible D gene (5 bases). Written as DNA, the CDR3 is TGTGCCAGCAGGGTACAGGATCTCATCTATAATTCACCCCTCCACTTT. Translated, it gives CASRVQDLIYNSPLHF.